The rows below give T cell receptor beta chains drawn from one sample of a study of shared clonotypes between healthy human individuals. The data were produced by immunoSEQ multiplex PCR, yet TCRdb's version contains in-frame clones alone and is incomplete. The table has approximately 590,000 clones, around 95% seen once; the top ten hold approximately 0.1%. The sequenced material came from naive CD8+ T cells sorted from blood. The receptors were gathered from a woman aged 30 to 39 in good health. CDR3s include the opening cysteine and the closing phenylalanine or tryptophan. Each record gives: clone size, V gene, CDR3 protein. Size is omitted from some rows. Given values are once, few, many or a class for expanded clones.

-	TRBV7-9	CASSSVAENYNEQFF
-	TRBV4-1	CASSLRRDYSYEQYF
-	TRBV27	CASSLFGGLAGPGFYNEQFF
-	TRBV28	CASSLRASGIGNEQFF
-	TRBV7-9	CASSGMKETQYF
-	TRBV5-1	CASSLGGGHYGYTF
-	TRBV10-3	CAISESFYNEQFF
-	TRBV5-1	CASSLDGSQRDTQYF
-	TRBV29-1	CSVAGEVGELFF
-	TRBV10-3	CAISESFSYEQYF
-	TRBV6-5	CASSYSEDYEQYF
-	TRBV15	CATSREEYEQFF
-	TRBV27	CASSLGQVYEQYF
-	TRBV5-5	CASTTGGTYEQYF
-	TRBV28	CASSSVDGGELFF
-	TRBV27	CASSLRVSNQPQHF
-	TRBV4-2	CASSPEGGSYEQYF
-	TRBV27	CASSLLGRDQPQHF
-	TRBV7-9	CASSPGGHEQFF
-	TRBV5-1	CASSWGSGHTVEQFF
-	TRBV10-3	CAIRGDTYEQYF
-	TRBV6-1	CASSPTGTGYTEAFF
-	TRBV28	CASSLATDYSGNTIYF
-	TRBV19	CASSIGSYNEQFF
-	TRBV2	CASSEETLYSYEQYF
-	TRBV29-1	CSVGQGPKGIQYF
-	TRBV4-1	CASSQDGRNTDTQYF
once	TRBV15	CATSRDLRDATTNEKLFF
-	TRBV27	CASSPAAGEYTDTQYF
-	TRBV28	CASSPSNEQFF
-	TRBV27	CASSYRTGAIYEQYF
-	TRBV28	CASSFWTGNSNQPQHF
-	TRBV7-2	CASSWGQRTNTEAFF
-	TRBV7-9	CASSSSEGRARVTDTQYF
once	TRBV13	CASSLGARTDTQYF
once	TRBV5-6	CASSWGTDPYEQYF
-	TRBV5-4	CASSFKAGGPYEQYF
-	TRBV6-5	CASTAPYNEQFF
-	TRBV11-2	CASSLGGGEAYEQYF
-	TRBV7-8	CASSPERYGEQYF
few	TRBV6-1	CASSETFGRDEAFF
-	TRBV4-1	CASSQDPGLADEQYF
-	TRBV13	CASSSRDFSYNEQFF
-	TRBV27	CASSFGGYTEAFF
-	TRBV2	CASSEVRQGYEQYF
-	TRBV28	CALAGAGSYEQYF
-	TRBV9	CASSVRGGGYEQYF
-	TRBV6-5	CASSYSIRTSRSEQYF